The T cell receptor beta chain under discussion was sequenced for a study of blood T cell repertoires in COVID-19. Study summary: Italy, Spain and the United States were the sources of the convalescent and acute COVID-19 samples. PBMCs, B-cell-depleted T cells, or T cells provided the cDNA or gDNA that made up the material.

Profiling relied on immunoSEQ multiplex PCR, and the TCRdb table lists in-frame clones only, not all of them. The profile shows approximately 90,000 clones, roughly 84% of them singletons. V was cut by 1 base and J by 0 bases, with 13 bases left in between. Looked up from germline, CDR1 is SGHTA and CDR2 is FQGNSA. The CDR3 sequence is 17 residues long. This sequence was found in a man in his sixties or seventies with acute or convalescent COVID-19. The rearrangement links TRBV7-2 to TRBJ1-3; maybe TRBD1 (5 bases). The sequencing input was peripheral blood. The CDR3 region is CASSLDLTGLSGNTIYF. CDR3 coding DNA: TGTGCCAGCAGCTTAGATCTAACGGGACTCTCTGGAAACACCATATATTTT.